This TCR beta chain was captured by sequencing in a study of blood T cell repertoires in COVID-19. Germline V gene sequence: CDR1 MGHRA, CDR2 YSYEKL. CDR3 length: 17 residues. V was shortened by 0 bases and J by 0 bases, with 9 bases between the two germline ends. Measured with immunoSEQ multiplex PCR; TCRdb has only the in-frame clones, and not every one. Of just under 80,000 clones listed, 80% were seen once; the top ten hold 4% to 6%. Sequenced material: peripheral blood. This chain connects TRBV4-1 to TRBJ1-6; the D gene is possibly TRBD1 (6 bases). This receptor was taken from a woman in her sixties or seventies with acute or convalescent COVID-19. The DNA for the CDR3 is TGCGCCAGCAGCCAAGAGGGGGCCAACTCCTATAATTCACCCCTCCACTTT. Amino acid sequence: CASSQEGANSYNSPLHF.